This TCR beta chain was sequenced for a study of identical twins. General study results and limits: There was more out-of-frame TCR alpha sharing in monozygotic twins than models estimated.

This clonotype was seen repeatedly, ten times or more. Its cognate antigen is unknown. This CDR3 contains 12 residues. Trimming removed 3 bases at V and 8 bases at J, with 7 bases between. A universal primer site arose from template switching, and cDNA bore unique molecular identifiers. A single record per CDR3 protein comes from TCRdb applying MiXCR to the 5' RACE reads. The sample shows some 320,000 distinct CDR3 sequences, around an eighth of them seen only once. The same data also contributed to another study, on yellow fever vaccine responses in identical twins. This second study says: As reported, the vaccine T cell response of twins seemed partly convergent and partly personalized.

This clonotype was obtained from a woman under 30 in good health. The V gene is TRBV12-3 or TRBV12-4, the J gene TRBJ2-2, with D possibly TRBD2 on 5 matching bases. The specimen sequenced was CD8+ T cells sorted from blood. The CDR3 loop is CASSFIAGELFF. The CDR3 DNA follows: TGTGCCAGCAGTTTCATAGCGGGGGAGCTGTTTTTT.